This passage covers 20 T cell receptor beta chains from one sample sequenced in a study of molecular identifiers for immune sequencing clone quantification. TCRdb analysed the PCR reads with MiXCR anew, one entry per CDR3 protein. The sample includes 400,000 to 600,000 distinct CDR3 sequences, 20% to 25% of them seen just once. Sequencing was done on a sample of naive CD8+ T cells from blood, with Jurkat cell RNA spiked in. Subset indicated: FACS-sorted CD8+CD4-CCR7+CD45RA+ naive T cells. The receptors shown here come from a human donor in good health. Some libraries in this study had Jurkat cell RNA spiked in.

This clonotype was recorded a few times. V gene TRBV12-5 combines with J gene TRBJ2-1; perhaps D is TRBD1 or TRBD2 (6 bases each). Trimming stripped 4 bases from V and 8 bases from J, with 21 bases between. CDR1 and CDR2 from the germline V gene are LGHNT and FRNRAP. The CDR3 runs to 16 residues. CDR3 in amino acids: CASGSPLRGAGDEQFF. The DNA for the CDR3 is TGTGCTAGTGGTTCCCCCTTAAGGGGGGCCGGGGATGAGCAGTTCTTC.

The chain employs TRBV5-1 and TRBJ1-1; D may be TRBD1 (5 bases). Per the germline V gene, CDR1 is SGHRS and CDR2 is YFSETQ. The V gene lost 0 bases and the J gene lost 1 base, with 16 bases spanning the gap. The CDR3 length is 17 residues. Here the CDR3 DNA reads TGCGCCAGCAGCTTGGCACAGTTGGGGGTCTGGAACACTGAAGCTTTCTTT. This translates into CASSLAQLGVWNTEAFF.

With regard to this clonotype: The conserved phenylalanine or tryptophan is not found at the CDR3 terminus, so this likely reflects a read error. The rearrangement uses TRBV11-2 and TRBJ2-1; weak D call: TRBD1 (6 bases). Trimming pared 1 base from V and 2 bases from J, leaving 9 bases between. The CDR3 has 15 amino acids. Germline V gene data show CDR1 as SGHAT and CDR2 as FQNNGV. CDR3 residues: CASSLARGAYNEQFS. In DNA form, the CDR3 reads TGTGCCAGCAGCTTAGCCAGGGGTGCCTACAATGAGCAGTTCTCC.

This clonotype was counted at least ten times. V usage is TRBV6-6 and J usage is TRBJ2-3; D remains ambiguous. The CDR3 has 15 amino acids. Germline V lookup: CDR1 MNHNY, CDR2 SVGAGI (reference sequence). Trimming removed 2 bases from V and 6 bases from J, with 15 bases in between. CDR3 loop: CASSYLSREVDTQYF. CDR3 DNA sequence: TGTGCCAGCAGTTACCTATCCCGAGAAGTGGATACGCAGTATTTT.

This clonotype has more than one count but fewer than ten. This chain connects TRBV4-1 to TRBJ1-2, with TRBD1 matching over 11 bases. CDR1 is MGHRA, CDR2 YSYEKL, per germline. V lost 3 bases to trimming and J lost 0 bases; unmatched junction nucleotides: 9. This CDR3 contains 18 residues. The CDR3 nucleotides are TGCGCCAGCAGCCAGGACAGGGGGCTTCCTCCAGCTAACTATGGCTACACCTTC. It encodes CASSQDRGLPPANYGYTF.

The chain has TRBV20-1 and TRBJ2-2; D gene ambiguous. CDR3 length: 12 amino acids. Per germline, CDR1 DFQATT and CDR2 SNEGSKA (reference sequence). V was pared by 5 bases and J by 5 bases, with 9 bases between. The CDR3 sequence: CSAFTETGELFF. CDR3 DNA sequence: TGCAGTGCTTTTACCGAAACCGGGGAGCTGTTTTTT.

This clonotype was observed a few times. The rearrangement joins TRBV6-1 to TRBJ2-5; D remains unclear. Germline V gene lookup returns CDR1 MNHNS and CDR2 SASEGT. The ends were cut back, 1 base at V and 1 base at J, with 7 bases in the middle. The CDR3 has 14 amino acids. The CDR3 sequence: CASSEVVLQETQYF. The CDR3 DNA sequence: TGTGCCAGCAGTGAAGTGGTTCTCCAAGAGACCCAGTACTTC.

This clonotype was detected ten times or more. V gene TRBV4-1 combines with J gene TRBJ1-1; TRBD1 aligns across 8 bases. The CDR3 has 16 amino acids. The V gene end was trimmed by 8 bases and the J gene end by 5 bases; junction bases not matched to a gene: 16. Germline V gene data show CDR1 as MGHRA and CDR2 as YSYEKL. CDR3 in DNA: TGCGCCAGCGGAATCAGTACAGGGGGGGTAAGGACTGAAGCTTTCTTT. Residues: CASGISTGGVRTEAFF.

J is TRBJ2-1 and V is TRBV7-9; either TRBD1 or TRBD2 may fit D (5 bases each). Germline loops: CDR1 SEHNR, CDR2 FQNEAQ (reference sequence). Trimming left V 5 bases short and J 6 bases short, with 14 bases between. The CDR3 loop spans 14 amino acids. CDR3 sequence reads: CASSQGAGPNEQFF. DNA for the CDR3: TGTGCCAGCAGCCAAGGGGCGGGCCCCAATGAGCAGTTCTTC.

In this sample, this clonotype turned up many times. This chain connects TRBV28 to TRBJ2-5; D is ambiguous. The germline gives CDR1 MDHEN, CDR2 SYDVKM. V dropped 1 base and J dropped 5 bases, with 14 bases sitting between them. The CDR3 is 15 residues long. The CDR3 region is CASSLSPFGMETQYF. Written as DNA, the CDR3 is TGTGCCAGCAGTTTATCTCCGTTTGGAATGGAGACCCAGTACTTC.

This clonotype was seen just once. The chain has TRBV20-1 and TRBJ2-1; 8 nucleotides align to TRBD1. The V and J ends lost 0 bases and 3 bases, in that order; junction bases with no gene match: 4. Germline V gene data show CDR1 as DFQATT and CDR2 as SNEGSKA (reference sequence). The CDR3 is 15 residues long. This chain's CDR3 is CSAREVTGGYNEQFF. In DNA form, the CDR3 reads TGCAGTGCTAGAGAGGTCACAGGGGGCTACAATGAGCAGTTCTTC.

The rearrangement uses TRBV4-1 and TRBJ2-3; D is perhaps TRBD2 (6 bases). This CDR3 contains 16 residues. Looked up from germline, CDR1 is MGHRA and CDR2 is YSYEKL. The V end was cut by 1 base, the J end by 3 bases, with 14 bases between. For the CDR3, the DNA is TGCGCCAGCAGCCAAGGGGACTTAGCAACGACAGATACGCAGTATTTT. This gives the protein CASSQGDLATTDTQYF.

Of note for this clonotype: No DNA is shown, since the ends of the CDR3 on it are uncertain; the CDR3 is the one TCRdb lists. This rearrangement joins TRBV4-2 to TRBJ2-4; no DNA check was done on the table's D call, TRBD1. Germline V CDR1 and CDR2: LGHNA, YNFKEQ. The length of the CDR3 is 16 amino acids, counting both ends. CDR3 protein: CASSQEWAIGANIQHF.

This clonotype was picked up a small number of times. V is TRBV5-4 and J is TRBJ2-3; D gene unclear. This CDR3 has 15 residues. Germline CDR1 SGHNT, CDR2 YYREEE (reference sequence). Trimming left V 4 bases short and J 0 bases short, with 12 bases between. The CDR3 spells CASSPGLESTDTQYF. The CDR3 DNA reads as TGTGCCAGCAGCCCAGGCCTGGAGAGCACAGATACGCAGTATTTT.

CDR3 region: CASSTETGPYTDTQYF. As DNA, the CDR3 is TGTGCCAGTAGTACAGAGACAGGCCCTTACACAGATACGCAGTATTTT. The chain uses TRBV19 and TRBJ2-3; the D gene is possibly TRBD1 (6 bases). The V and J ends lost 4 bases and 2 bases respectively, with 16 bases between them. Per germline, CDR1 LNHDA and CDR2 SQIVND (reference sequence). This CDR3 spans 16 amino acids.

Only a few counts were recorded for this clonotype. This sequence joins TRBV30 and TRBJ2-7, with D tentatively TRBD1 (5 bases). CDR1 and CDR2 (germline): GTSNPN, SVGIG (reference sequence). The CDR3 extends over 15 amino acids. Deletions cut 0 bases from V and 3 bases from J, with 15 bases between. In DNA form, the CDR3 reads TGTGCCTGGAGTGTACATGCAGGGATAGGCTACGAGCAGTACTTC. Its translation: CAWSVHAGIGYEQYF.

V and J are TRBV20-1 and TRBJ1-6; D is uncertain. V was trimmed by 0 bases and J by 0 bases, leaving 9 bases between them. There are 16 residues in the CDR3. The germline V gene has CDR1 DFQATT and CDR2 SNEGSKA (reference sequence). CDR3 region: CSARDQESSYNSPLHF. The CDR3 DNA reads TGCAGTGCTAGAGATCAGGAGAGCTCCTATAATTCACCCCTCCACTTT.

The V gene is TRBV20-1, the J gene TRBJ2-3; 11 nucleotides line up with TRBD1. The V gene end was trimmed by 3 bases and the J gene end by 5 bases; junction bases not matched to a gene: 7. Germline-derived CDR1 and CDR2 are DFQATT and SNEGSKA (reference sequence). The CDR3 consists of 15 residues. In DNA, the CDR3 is TGCAGTGCTAGCTTCCGGACAGGGGGCGTAGATACGCAGTATTTT. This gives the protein CSASFRTGGVDTQYF.

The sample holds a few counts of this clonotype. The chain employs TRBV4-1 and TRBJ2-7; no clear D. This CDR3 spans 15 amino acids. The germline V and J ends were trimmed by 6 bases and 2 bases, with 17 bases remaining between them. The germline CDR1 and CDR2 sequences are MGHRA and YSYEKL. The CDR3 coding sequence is TGCGCCAGCAGTCCCAGAGAGATGGGGACCTACGAGCAGTACTTC. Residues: CASSPREMGTYEQYF.

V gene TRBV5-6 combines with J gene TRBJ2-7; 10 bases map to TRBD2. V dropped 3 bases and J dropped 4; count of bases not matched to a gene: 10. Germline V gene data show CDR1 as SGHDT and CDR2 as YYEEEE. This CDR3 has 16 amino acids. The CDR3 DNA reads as TGTGCCAGCAGCTGGGGAACTAGCGGGGTTCTGTACGAGCAGTACTTC. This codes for CASSWGTSGVLYEQYF.